A single sample is the source of the 20 T cell receptor beta chains below, sequenced in a study of OX40 agonist ivuxolimab in advanced cancers. Some clones are missing from TCRdb's copy, which holds only in-frame ones; the method was immunoSEQ multiplex PCR. Found here are 70,000 to 75,000 clones, around 88% of them singletons; the top ten hold around 2.8%. The sequencing used CD4+ or CD8+ T cells sorted from blood, collected in a trial of the OX40 agonist ivuxolimab. These receptors were collected from an adult with an advanced solid tumor such as melanoma, head and neck, liver or kidney cancer.

The chain has TRBV14 and TRBJ2-2, with a tentative D call TRBD1 (6 bases). This CDR3 contains 16 residues. V lost 2 bases and J lost 3, with 13 bases in between. Germline loops: CDR1 SGHDN, CDR2 FVKESK. CDR3 sequence: CASSQKESGDTGELFF. In nucleotides, the CDR3 is TGTGCCAGCAGCCAAAAAGAATCAGGGGACACCGGGGAGCTGTTTTTT.

The chain couples TRBV18 to TRBJ2-4, with D perhaps TRBD2 (5 bases). Germline CDR1 reads KGHSH; CDR2 reads LQKENI. The CDR3 extends over 15 amino acids. Trimming removed 3 bases at V and 0 bases at J, with 9 bases between. The CDR3 reads CASSPSSGAKNIQYF. The CDR3 DNA follows: TGTGCCAGCTCACCGTCCAGCGGAGCCAAAAACATTCAGTACTTC.

J is TRBJ1-2 and V is TRBV5-1; 7 bases fit TRBD1. Germline CDR1 and CDR2: SGHRS and YFSETQ. The junction had 1 base not matched to a gene; V was cut back by 1 base and J by 1 base. This CDR3 is built from 14 residues. The CDR3 here is CASSLPGGNYGYTF. CDR3 coding DNA: TGCGCCAGCAGCTTGCCAGGGGGTAACTATGGCTACACCTTC.

The gene calls are TRBV2 and TRBJ1-6; D is possibly TRBD1 (5 bases). The V end was cut by 6 bases, the J end by 8 bases, with 17 bases between. The CDR3 contains 15 residues. Germline V CDR1 and CDR2: SNHLY, FYNNEI. In DNA, the CDR3 is TGTGCCAGCAGCCAAGTGGCCAGGGAGGATTCACCCCTCCACTTT. Amino acid sequence: CASSQVAREDSPLHF.

This chain joins TRBV19 and TRBJ2-6, with TRBD2 matching 8 bases. V was pared by 2 bases and J by 0 bases, with 15 bases of the junction left unmatched. The CDR3 runs to 21 residues. Germline V gene data show CDR1 as LNHDA and CDR2 as SQIVND (reference sequence). The CDR3 region is CASSIPLIAGRQTSGANVLTF. The CDR3 DNA is TGTGCCAGTAGTATACCCCTGATAGCGGGGAGACAAACCTCTGGGGCCAACGTCCTGACTTTC.

This rearrangement joins TRBV27 to TRBJ2-7; weak D call: TRBD2 (5 bases). With 3 bases removed from V and 1 base from J, the gap between germline ends came to 7 bases. The CDR3 loop spans 13 amino acids. Germline assignment: CDR1 MNHEY and CDR2 SMNVEV (reference sequence). The DNA of the CDR3 is TGTGCCAGCAGTTTGAGCGGTTCCTACGAGCAGTACTTC. It translates to CASSLSGSYEQYF.

The rearrangement links TRBV18 to TRBJ1-1, with 9 positions matching TRBD1. Germline V gene data show CDR1 as KGHSH and CDR2 as LQKENI. V shed 6 bases and J 1 base; nucleotides not matched to a gene: 9. This CDR3 spans 16 amino acids. The CDR3 sequence: CASSNPGQGSNTEAFF. The CDR3 bases are TGTGCCAGCTCGAACCCGGGACAGGGATCGAACACTGAAGCTTTCTTT.

This chain links TRBV7-2 with TRBJ1-4; D unresolved. CDR1 is SGHTA, CDR2 FQGNSA, per germline. This CDR3 is built from 15 residues. V was pared by 4 bases and J by 5 bases, with 14 bases between. The CDR3 is CASSYRPGQNEKLFF. The CDR3 DNA reads TGTGCCAGCAGCTACAGACCGGGTCAAAATGAAAAACTGTTTTTT.

V and J are TRBV5-1 and TRBJ2-5, with 11 bases aligning to TRBD2. The junction had 6 bases not matched to a gene; V was cut back by 7 bases and J by 4 bases. Germline V gives CDR1 SGHRS, CDR2 YFSETQ. The CDR3 sequence is 14 residues long. The CDR3 here is CASGGLAGGETQYF. For the CDR3, the DNA is TGCGCCAGCGGCGGGCTAGCGGGAGGAGAGACCCAGTACTTC.

This chain joins TRBV7-2 and TRBJ2-5; 7 nucleotides match TRBD2. Per germline, CDR1 SGHTA and CDR2 FQGNSA. V gave up 3 bases and J gave up 5 bases; unmatched junction bases: 9. The CDR3 is made up of 15 amino acids. The CDR3 region is CASSLAASGVETQYF. The CDR3 bases are TGTGCCAGCAGCTTGGCGGCTAGCGGTGTGGAGACCCAGTACTTC.

This clone is a singleton in its sample. The V gene is TRBV6-4, the J gene TRBJ2-7, with a weak D call TRBD2 (5 bases). Trimming stripped 3 bases from V and 8 bases from J, with 14 bases between. This CDR3 contains 13 residues. Germline V lookup: CDR1 MRHNA, CDR2 SNTAGT. The CDR3 nucleotides read TGTGCCAGCAGTGAGGGGAACGGGGTAAAGCAGTACTTC. Its translation is CASSEGNGVKQYF.

V is TRBV27 and J is TRBJ2-2, with D possibly being TRBD2 (7 bases). This CDR3 spans 15 amino acids. Looked up from germline, CDR1 is MNHEY and CDR2 is SMNVEV (reference sequence). V gave up 1 base and J gave up 6 bases, with 12 bases separating them. In DNA form, the CDR3 reads TGTGCCAGCAGTTTATGGGGGGGGGCTTCCGGGGAGCTGTTTTTT. It specifies CASSLWGGASGELFF.

This clone has just a few counts. The V gene is TRBV5-5, the J gene TRBJ1-2; D is uncertain. The CDR3 has 13 residues. V was cut by 6 bases and J by 1 base, with 10 bases left in between. Looked up from germline, CDR1 is SGHKS and CDR2 is YYEKEE (reference sequence). In nucleotides, the CDR3 is TGTGCCAGCACCTCCGGGATTAACTATGGCTACACCTTC. As protein: CASTSGINYGYTF. Supplemented by reference TRBV5-5 and TRBJ1-2, the full variable domain reads DAGVTQSPTHLIKTRGQQVTLRCSPISGHKSVSWYQQVLGQGPQFIFQYYEKEERGRGNFPDRFSARQFPNYSSELNVNALLLGDSALYLCASTSGINYGYTFGSGTRLTVV.

This rearrangement joins TRBV19 to TRBJ2-7; 9 nucleotides line up with TRBD1. The CDR3 is 12 amino acids. V trimming: 6 bases; J trimming: 6 bases; junction bases outside the gene matches: 3. Germline CDR1 LNHDA, CDR2 SQIVND (reference sequence). Here the CDR3 DNA reads TGTGCCAGTAGGGAGACAGGGGGCGAGCAGTACTTC. Protein sequence: CASRETGGEQYF.

This clone was detected once. This rearrangement joins TRBV6-5 to TRBJ2-5; 7 bases map to TRBD2. The end of the DNA aligns better with TRBJ2-7, so the J call may be wrong. The germline V gene encodes CDR1 MNHEY and CDR2 SVGAGI. The CDR3 length is 14 residues. CDR3 region: CASRQPGGGYEQYF. CDR3 DNA: TGTGCCAGCAGACAACCGGGAGGAGGCTACGAGCAGTACTTC.

Regarding this clone: The junction does not match germline at one end; this may be a read error. The V call is TRBV18, the J call TRBJ2-3; 9 bases line up with TRBD2. The germline V gene has CDR1 KGHSH and CDR2 LQKENI. This CDR3 has 14 residues. Written as DNA, the CDR3 is TGTGCCAGCTCACTGGGGACTAGCAGAGATACGCAGTATTTT. This codes for CASSLGTSRDTQYF.

V usage is TRBV19 and J usage is TRBJ1-1; 9 bases fit TRBD1. The CDR3 sequence is 12 residues long. CDR1 LNHDA and CDR2 SQIVND come from the germline V gene (reference sequence). The V gene end was trimmed by 3 bases and the J gene end by 11 bases; junction bases not matched to a gene: 4. In DNA, the CDR3 is TGTGCCAGTAGTATCCGGGACAGGGTCGCTTTCTTT. It encodes CASSIRDRVAFF.

The genes are TRBV10-1 and TRBJ2-7; TRBD2 might be the D (7 bases). Germline assignment: CDR1 WNHNN and CDR2 SYGVQD (reference sequence). There are 17 residues in the CDR3. Trimming stripped 3 bases from V and 2 bases from J, with 20 bases between. CDR3 sequence: CASSDFELGRDTYEQYF. Here the CDR3 DNA reads TGCGCCAGCAGTGATTTCGAGTTGGGGAGGGACACCTACGAGCAGTACTTC.

The chain links TRBV21-1 to TRBJ1-4; no DNA check was done on the table's D call, TRBD1. TRBV21-1 is shown as a pseudogene. The CDR3 sequence is 14 residues long. In nucleotides, the CDR3 is TGTGCCAGCAGCTCCCAGGACAGGGGTGAAAAACTGTTTTTT. This gives the protein CASSSQDRGEKLFF.

The chain joins TRBV7-6 to TRBJ2-3, with 11 positions matching TRBD1. V was clipped by 5 bases and J by 6 bases; unmatched bases: 7. There are 15 residues in the CDR3. Germline V gives CDR1 SGHVS, CDR2 FNYEAQ. The DNA for the CDR3 is TGTGCCAGCAGCATCGGGACAGGGGGTTTGGATACGCAGTATTTT. It codes for CASSIGTGGLDTQYF.